This T cell receptor (beta chain) came from a study of blood T cell repertoires in COVID-19. Turning to the study itself: PBMCs, B-cell-depleted T cells, or T cells provided the cDNA or gDNA that made up the material.

Trimming took 2 bases from V and 5 from J, leaving 12 bases between them. Looked up from germline, CDR1 is ENHRY and CDR2 is SYGVKD. This CDR3 has 14 residues. Authors' data handling: Nucleated cell number was recorded as an estimate derived from reference gene primer amplification. TCRdb keeps only in-frame clones here, not all; method: immunoSEQ multiplex PCR. V and J calls and clone size follow that table, whereas D and trimming were derived from the DNA. The data contain approximately 150,000 clones, 87% of them singletons. The chain joins TRBV10-3 to TRBJ1-1, with unresolved D. This receptor was obtained from a woman aged 55-69 years with active or convalescent COVID-19. Source material: peripheral blood. The CDR3 is CAISETLEKTEAFF. The CDR3 DNA is TGTGCCATCAGTGAGACCCTAGAGAAGACTGAAGCTTTCTTT.